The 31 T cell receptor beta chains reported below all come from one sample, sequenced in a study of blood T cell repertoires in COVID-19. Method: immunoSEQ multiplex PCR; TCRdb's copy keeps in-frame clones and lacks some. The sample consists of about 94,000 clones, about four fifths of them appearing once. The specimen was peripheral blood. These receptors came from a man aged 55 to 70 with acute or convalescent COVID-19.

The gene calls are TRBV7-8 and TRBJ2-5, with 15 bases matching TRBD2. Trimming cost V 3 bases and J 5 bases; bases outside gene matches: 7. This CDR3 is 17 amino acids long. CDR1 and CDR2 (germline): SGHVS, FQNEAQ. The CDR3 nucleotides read TGTGCCAGCAGCTTGAGGACTAGCGGGGGGGCCTGGGAGACCCAGTACTTC. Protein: CASSLRTSGGAWETQYF.

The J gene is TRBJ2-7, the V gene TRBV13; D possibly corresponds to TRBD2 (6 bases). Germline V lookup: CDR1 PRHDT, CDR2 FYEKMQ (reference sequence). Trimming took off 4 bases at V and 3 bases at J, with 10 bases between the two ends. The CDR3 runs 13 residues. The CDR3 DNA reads TGTGCCAGCAGCTCCCAGACTAGCTACGAGCAGTACTTC. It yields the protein CASSSQTSYEQYF.

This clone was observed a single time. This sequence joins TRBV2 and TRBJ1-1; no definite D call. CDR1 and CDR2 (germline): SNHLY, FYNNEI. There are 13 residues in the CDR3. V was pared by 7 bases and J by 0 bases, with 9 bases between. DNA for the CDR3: TGTGCCAGCACCAAGACACTGAACACTGAAGCTTTCTTT. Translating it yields CASTKTLNTEAFF.

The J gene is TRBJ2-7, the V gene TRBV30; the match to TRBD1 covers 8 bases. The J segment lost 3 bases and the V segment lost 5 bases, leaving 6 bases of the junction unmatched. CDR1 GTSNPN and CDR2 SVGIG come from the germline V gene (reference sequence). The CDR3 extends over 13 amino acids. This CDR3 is CAWGTGGGYEQYF. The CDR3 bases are TGTGCCTGGGGCACAGGGGGTGGCTACGAGCAGTACTTC.

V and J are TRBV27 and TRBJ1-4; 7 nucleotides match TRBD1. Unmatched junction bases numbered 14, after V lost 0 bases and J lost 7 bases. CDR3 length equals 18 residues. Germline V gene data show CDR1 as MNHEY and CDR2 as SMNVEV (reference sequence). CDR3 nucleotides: TGTGCCAGCAGTTTATCGAGCGTAGGGGGCGTTTACATTGAAAAACTGTTTTTT. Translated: CASSLSSVGGVYIEKLFF.

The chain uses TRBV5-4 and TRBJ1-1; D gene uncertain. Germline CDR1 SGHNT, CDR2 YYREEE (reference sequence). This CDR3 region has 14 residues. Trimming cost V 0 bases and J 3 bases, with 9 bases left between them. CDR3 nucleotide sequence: TGTGCCAGCAGCTTGGAGCAAGAGGACACTGAAGCTTTCTTT. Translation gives CASSLEQEDTEAFF.

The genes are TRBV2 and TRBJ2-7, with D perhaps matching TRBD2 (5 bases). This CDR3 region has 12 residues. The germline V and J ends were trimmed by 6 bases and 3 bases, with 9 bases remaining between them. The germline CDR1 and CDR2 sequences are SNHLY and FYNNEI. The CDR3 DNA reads TGTGCCAGCAGGGGAGACTACTACGAGCAGTACTTC. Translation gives CASRGDYYEQYF.

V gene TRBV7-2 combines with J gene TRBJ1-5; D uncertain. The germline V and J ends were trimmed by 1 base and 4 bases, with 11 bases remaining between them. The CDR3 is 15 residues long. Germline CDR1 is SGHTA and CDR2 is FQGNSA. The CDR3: CASSLEGGLNQPQHF. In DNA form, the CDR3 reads TGTGCCAGCAGCTTAGAAGGAGGGCTAAATCAGCCCCAGCATTTT.

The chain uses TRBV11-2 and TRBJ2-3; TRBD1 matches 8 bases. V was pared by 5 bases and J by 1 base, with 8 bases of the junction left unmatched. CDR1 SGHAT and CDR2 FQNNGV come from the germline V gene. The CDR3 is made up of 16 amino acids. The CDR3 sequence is CASSPGTGMRTDTQYF. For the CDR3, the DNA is TGTGCCAGCAGCCCGGGGACAGGAATGCGCACAGATACGCAGTATTTT.

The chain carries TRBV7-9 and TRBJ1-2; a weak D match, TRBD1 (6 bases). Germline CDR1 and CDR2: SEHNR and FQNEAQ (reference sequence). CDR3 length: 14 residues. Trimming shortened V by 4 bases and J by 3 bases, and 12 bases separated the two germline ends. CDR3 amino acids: CASSYGQSHYGYTF. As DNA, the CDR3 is TGTGCCAGCAGCTACGGACAGAGTCACTATGGCTACACCTTC.

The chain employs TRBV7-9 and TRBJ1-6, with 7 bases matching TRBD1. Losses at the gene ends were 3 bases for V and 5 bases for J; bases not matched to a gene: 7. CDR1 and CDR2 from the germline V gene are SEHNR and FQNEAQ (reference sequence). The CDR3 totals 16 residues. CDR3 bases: TGTGCCAGCAGCTTCGGGGCAGGGGGAAATAATTCACCCCTCCACTTT. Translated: CASSFGAGGNNSPLHF.

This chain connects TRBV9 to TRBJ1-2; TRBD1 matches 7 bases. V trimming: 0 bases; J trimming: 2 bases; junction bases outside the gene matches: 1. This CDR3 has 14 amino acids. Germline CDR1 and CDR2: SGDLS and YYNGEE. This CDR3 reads CASSVAGGNYGYTF. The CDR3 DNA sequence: TGTGCCAGCAGCGTAGCAGGGGGGAACTATGGCTACACCTTC. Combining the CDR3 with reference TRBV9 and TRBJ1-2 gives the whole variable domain DSGVTQTPKHLITATGQRVTLRCSPRSGDLSVYWYQQSLDQGLQFLIQYYNGEERAKGNILERFSAQQFPDLHSELNLSSLELGDSALYFCASSVAGGNYGYTFGSGTRLTVV.

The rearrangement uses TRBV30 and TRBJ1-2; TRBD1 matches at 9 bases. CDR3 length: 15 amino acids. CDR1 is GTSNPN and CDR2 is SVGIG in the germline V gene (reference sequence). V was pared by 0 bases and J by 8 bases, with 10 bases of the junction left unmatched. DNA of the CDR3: TGTGCCTGGAGTGTATCTGGACAGGGGATATGGGGCTACACCTTC. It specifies CAWSVSGQGIWGYTF. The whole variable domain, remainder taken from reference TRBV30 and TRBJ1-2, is SQTIHQWPATLVQPVGSPLSLECTVEGTSNPNLYWYRQAAGRGLQLLFYSVGIGQISSEVPQNLSASRPQDRQFILSSKKLLLSDSGFYLCAWSVSGQGIWGYTFGSGTRLTVV.

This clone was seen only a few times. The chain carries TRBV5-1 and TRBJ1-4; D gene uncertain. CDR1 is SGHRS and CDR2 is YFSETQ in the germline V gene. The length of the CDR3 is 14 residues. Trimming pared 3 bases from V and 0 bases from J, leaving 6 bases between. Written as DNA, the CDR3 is TGCGCCAGCAGCTCTCGCGCAACTAATGAAAAACTGTTTTTT. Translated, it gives CASSSRATNEKLFF.

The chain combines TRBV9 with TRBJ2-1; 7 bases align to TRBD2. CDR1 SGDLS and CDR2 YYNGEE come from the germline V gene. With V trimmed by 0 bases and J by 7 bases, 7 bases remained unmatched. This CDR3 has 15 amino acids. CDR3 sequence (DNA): TGTGCCAGCAGCGTAGCGGGGGGTTCGTGGAATGAGCAGTTCTTC. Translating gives CASSVAGGSWNEQFF.

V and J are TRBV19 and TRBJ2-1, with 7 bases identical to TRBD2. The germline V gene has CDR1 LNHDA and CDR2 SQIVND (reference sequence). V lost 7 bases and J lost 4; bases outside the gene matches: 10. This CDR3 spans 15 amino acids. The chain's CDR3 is CASTTTGGGYNEQFF. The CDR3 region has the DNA TGTGCCAGTACAACAACTGGGGGGGGTTACAATGAGCAGTTCTTC.

CDR3 nucleotides: TGCGCCAGCAGCCAAGGTTCGGTGAACACTGAAGCTTTCTTT. Translating it yields CASSQGSVNTEAFF. This rearrangement joins TRBV4-3 to TRBJ1-1, with D unresolved. Germline CDR1 and CDR2: LGHNA and YSLEER. The length of the CDR3 is 14 residues. The V gene lost 1 base and the J gene lost 0 bases, with 6 bases spanning the gap.

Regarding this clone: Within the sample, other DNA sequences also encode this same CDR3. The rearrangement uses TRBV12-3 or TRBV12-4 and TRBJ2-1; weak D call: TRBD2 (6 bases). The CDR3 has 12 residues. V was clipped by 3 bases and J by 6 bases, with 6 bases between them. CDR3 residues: CASSLGGNEQFF. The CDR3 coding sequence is TGTGCCAGCAGTTTGGGAGGCAATGAGCAGTTCTTC.

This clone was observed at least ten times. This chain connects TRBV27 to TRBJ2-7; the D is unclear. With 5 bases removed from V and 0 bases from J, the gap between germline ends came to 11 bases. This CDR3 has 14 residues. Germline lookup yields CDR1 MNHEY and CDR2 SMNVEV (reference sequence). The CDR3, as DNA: TGTGCCAGCAGTCCCATTTCAAACTCCTACGAGCAGTACTTC. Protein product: CASSPISNSYEQYF.

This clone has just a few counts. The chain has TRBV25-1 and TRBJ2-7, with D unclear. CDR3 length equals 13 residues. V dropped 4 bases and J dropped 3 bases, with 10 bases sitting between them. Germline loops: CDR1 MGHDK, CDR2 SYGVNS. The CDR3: CASSGQVYYEQYF. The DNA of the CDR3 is TGTGCCAGCAGTGGGCAGGTCTACTACGAGCAGTACTTC.

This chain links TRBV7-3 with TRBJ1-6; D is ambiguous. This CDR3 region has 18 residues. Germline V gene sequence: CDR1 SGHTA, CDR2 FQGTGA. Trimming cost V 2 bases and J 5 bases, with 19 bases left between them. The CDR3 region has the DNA TGTGCCAGCAGCTTAGCGGGTTTCGTGCAGCGGGATAATTCACCCCTCCACTTT. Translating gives CASSLAGFVQRDNSPLHF.

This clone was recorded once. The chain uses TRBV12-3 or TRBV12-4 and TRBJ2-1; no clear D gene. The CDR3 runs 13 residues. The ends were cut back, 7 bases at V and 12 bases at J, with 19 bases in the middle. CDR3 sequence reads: CASTKENNERQFF. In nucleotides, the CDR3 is TGTGCCAGCACTAAGGAAAACAATGAGCGGCAGTTCTTC.

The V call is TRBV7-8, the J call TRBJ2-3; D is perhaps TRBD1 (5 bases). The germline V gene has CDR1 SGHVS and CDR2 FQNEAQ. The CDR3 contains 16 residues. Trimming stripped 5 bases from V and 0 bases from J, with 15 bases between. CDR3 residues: CASSPPWGESTDTQYF. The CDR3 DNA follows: TGTGCCAGCAGCCCCCCTTGGGGCGAAAGCACAGATACGCAGTATTTT.

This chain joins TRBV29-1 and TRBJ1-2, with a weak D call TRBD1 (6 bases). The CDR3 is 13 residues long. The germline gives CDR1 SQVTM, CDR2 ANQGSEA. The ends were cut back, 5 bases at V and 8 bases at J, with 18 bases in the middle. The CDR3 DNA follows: TGCAGCGTTCCAGACAGGTCCCCGAGCGGCTACACCTTC. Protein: CSVPDRSPSGYTF. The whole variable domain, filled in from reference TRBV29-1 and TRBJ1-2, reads SAVISQKPSRDICQRGTSLTIQCQVDSQVTMMFWYRQQPGQSLTLIATANQGSEATYESGFVIDKFPISRPNLTFSTLTVSNMSPEDSSIYLCSVPDRSPSGYTFGSGTRLTVV.

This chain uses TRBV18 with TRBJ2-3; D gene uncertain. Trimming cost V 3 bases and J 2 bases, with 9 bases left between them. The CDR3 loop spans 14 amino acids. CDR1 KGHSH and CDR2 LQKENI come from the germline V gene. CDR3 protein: CASSPPEYTDTQYF. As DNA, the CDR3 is TGTGCCAGCTCACCCCCGGAGTACACAGATACGCAGTATTTT.

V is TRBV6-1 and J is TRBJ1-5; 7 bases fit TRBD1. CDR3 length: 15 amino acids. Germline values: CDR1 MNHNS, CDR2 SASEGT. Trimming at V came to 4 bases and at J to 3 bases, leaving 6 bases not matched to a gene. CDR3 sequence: CASSGAGTANQPQHF. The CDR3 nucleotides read TGTGCCAGCAGTGGAGCAGGGACAGCCAATCAGCCCCAGCATTTT.

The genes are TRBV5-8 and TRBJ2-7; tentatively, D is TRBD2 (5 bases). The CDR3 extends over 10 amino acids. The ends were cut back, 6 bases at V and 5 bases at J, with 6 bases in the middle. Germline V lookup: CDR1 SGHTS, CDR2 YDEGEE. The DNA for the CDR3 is TGTGCCAGCATGCGGGACGAGCAGTACTTC. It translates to CASMRDEQYF.

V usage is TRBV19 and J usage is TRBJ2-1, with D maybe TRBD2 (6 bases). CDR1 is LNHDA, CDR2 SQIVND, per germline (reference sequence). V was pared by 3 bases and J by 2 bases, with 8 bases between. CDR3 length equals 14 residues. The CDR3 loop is CASSMEGTYNEQFF. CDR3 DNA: TGTGCCAGTAGTATGGAGGGGACCTACAATGAGCAGTTCTTC.

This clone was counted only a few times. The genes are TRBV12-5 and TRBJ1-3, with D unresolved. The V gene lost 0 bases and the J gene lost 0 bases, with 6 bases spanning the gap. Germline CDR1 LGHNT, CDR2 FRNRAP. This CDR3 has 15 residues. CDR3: CASGLVGGSGNTIYF. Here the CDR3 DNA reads TGTGCTAGTGGTTTGGTAGGAGGCTCTGGAAACACCATATATTTT.

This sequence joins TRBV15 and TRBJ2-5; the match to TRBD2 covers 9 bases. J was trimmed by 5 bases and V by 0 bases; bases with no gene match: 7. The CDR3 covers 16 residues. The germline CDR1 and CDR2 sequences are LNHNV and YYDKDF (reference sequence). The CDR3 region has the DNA TGTGCCACCAGCAGAGATACGCGGGGGGGCCGGGAGACCCAGTACTTC. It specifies CATSRDTRGGRETQYF.

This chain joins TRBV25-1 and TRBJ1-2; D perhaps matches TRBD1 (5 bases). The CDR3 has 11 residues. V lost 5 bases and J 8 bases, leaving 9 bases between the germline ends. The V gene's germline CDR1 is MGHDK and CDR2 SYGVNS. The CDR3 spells CASSQGVGYTF. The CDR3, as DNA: TGTGCCAGCAGTCAAGGGGTCGGCTACACCTTC.